This T cell receptor beta chain is from a study of blood T cell repertoires in COVID-19. Study-wide background: Researchers got acute and convalescent COVID-19 samples from the United States, Italy and Spain.

As originally analysed: Using reference gene primer amplification, nucleated cell counts were estimated. The assay was immunoSEQ multiplex PCR, and TCRdb's table has in-frame clones only and misses some. V and J calls and clone size are given by that table; D and trimming were obtained from the DNA. The sample has 200,000 to 300,000 clones; approximately 82% are singletons. CDR3 length: 15 residues. With 1 base removed from V and 2 bases from J, the gap between germline ends came to 10 bases. Germline CDR1 and CDR2: LGHNA and YSLEER. The receptor's source is a woman under 30 with acute or convalescent COVID-19. The sample taken for sequencing was peripheral blood. The V call is TRBV4-3, the J call TRBJ2-3; D remains ambiguous. In DNA, the CDR3 is TGCGCCAGCAGCCAAGGGGCCACCGACACAGATACGCAGTATTTT. Translation gives CASSQGATDTDTQYF.